Below, one T cell receptor (beta chain) is given with its context. Its antigen is currently unknown. With the Oncomine TCR Beta short-read assay, DNA from cultured CD4+ T cells was sequenced. TCRdb independently ran MiXCR on the PCR reads; one entry per CDR3 protein. The profile shows just under 20,000 distinct CDR3 sequences, 35% to 50% of them singletons. These data are taken from a study of vaccination and CD4 T cells after COVID-19. Stated treatment: roughly 11-day PBMC culture with coronavirus spike peptide pools or control peptides (ViraFEST assay). The V gene's germline CDR1 is MNHEY and CDR2 SVGEGT. The CDR3 contains 14 residues. V lost 0 bases, J lost 0 bases, and 5 bases lay in between.

The chain uses TRBV6-2 or TRBV6-3 and TRBJ1-1; no clear D. Material: CD4+ T cells from blood, cultured in vitro, obtained after SARS-CoV-2 vaccination. This receptor was obtained from a human donor who had recovered from COVID-19. Here the CDR3 reads CASSYSRVNTEAFF. CDR3 sequence (DNA): TGTGCCAGCAGTTACTCGCGAGTGAACACTGAAGCTTTCTTT.